One and the same sample provided the 22 T cell receptor beta chains below, sequenced in a study of response to subunit inactivated influenza vaccine. TCRdb fed the RT-PCR reads into MiXCR, producing one record per CDR3 protein. Here the sample spans 500,000 to 750,000 distinct CDR3 sequences, 12% to 15% being singletons. The starting material was PBMCs from blood, obtained about 11 days after vaccination. Source of these receptors: a man between 45 and 60 years old who received an inactivated influenza vaccine.

This clonotype was seen ten or more times. This chain connects TRBV10-2 to TRBJ1-6; a possible D gene is TRBD1 (5 bases). V was pared by 7 bases and J by 7 bases, with 14 bases between. This CDR3 comprises 14 residues. Germline CDR1 and CDR2: WSHSY and SAAADI. The CDR3: CASTQPGSNSPLHF. Written as DNA, the CDR3 is TGCGCCAGCACCCAGCCAGGGTCCAATTCACCCCTCCACTTT.

This clonotype was counted between two and nine times. The chain recombines TRBV14 with TRBJ1-5; D remains unclear. The CDR3 extends over 13 amino acids. V lost 3 bases to trimming and J lost 3 bases, with 6 bases between them. The germline V gene has CDR1 SGHDN and CDR2 FVKESK. CDR3 sequence reads: CASSQGYNQPQHF. The CDR3 nucleotides are TGTGCCAGCAGCCAGGGATACAATCAGCCCCAGCATTTT. The entire variable domain, with the rest obtained from reference TRBV14 and TRBJ1-5, is as follows: EAGVTQFPSHSVIEKGQTVTLRCDPISGHDNLYWYRRVMGKEIKFLLHFVKESKQDESGMPNNRFLAERTGGTYSTLKVQPAELEDSGVYFCASSQGYNQPQHFGDGTRLSIL.

The chain's CDR3 is CASSSRGEVGGYTF. The CDR3 nucleotides are TGTGCCAGCAGTTCCCGTGGGGAGGTTGGCGGCTACACCTTC. This chain joins TRBV12-3 or TRBV12-4 and TRBJ1-2; D gene unclear. The CDR3 is 14 residues long. V lost 4 bases and J 8 bases, leaving 17 bases between the germline ends.

The chain is built from TRBV21-1 and TRBJ2-7; the table calls TRBD2, which could not be checked here. TRBV21-1 is described as a pseudogene. The CDR3 extends over 16 amino acids. CDR3 DNA sequence: TGTGCCAGCAGACTTTCCTGGACTAGCGGGACCTACGAGCAGTACTTC. This encodes CASRLSWTSGTYEQYF.

This clonotype was found a few times. The V call is TRBV28, the J call TRBJ2-3, with no clear D. Per the germline V gene, CDR1 is MDHEN and CDR2 is SYDVKM. V was trimmed by 5 bases and J by 9 bases, leaving 12 bases between them. This CDR3 region has 12 residues. The CDR3 protein is CASSPPPGTQYF. The CDR3 region has the DNA TGTGCCAGCAGTCCACCCCCCGGGACGCAGTATTTT.

This clonotype was seen only a few times. The chain carries TRBV7-2 and TRBJ2-5, with TRBD2 as a possible D gene (6 bases). The CDR3 is 14 amino acids. CDR1 SGHTA and CDR2 FQGNSA come from the germline V gene. V gave up 5 bases and J gave up 10 bases, with 20 bases separating them. The CDR3 DNA sequence: TGTGCCAGCAGCCGGACTACGGGAGAGAGTGTCCAGTACTTC. This sequence encodes CASSRTTGESVQYF.

The chain combines TRBV6-1 with TRBJ1-3; D is possibly TRBD1 (5 bases). This CDR3 has 15 amino acids. Trimming took off 3 bases at V and 4 bases at J, with 13 bases between the two ends. The V gene's germline CDR1 is MNHNS and CDR2 SASEGT. For the CDR3, the DNA is TGTGCCAGCAGTGAGCCGACCAGGGTCGGAAACACCATATATTTT. Translation: CASSEPTRVGNTIYF.

This clonotype was counted many times. This chain joins TRBV3-1 and TRBJ2-5, with 7 bases fitting TRBD1. This CDR3 is built from 16 residues. Looked up from germline, CDR1 is LGHDT and CDR2 is YNNKEL (reference sequence). J gave up 5 bases and V 4 bases, and 13 bases lay outside the gene matches. CDR3 DNA sequence: TGTGCCAGCAGCCTTTACTCCCAGGGGGTTGTGGAGACCCAGTACTTC. The encoded protein is CASSLYSQGVVETQYF.

The CDR3 region is CASSQRGTRDPYQETQYF. CDR3 sequence (DNA): TGTGCCAGCAGCCAGAGAGGGACTAGGGACCCGTACCAAGAGACCCAGTACTTC. The chain uses TRBV3-1 and TRBJ2-5; TRBD2 matches at 8 bases. The CDR3 covers 18 residues. Unmatched junction bases numbered 12, after V lost 3 bases and J lost 0 bases. Germline V gives CDR1 LGHDT, CDR2 YNNKEL (reference sequence).

This clonotype was seen more than once but under ten times. V usage is TRBV7-3 and J usage is TRBJ2-5, with 7 bases fitting TRBD1. Germline V CDR1 and CDR2: SGHTA, FQGTGA. The CDR3 spans 14 residues. Trimming at V came to 4 bases and at J to 2 bases, leaving 4 bases not matched to a gene. The CDR3 nucleotides read TGTGCCAGCAGCTCGACAGGGTTTCAAGAGACCCAGTACTTC. This gives the protein CASSSTGFQETQYF.

This clonotype was seen many times. The V gene is TRBV4-3, the J gene TRBJ1-1; possible D gene TRBD1, 5 bases. This CDR3 is built from 16 residues. CDR1 and CDR2 from the germline V gene are LGHNA and YSLEER. V shed 7 bases and J shed 4 bases, with 22 bases lying between them. The CDR3 DNA reads TGCGCCAGCACCACGCAACTCGGGGCAGTGGGCACTGAAGCTTTCTTT. Residues: CASTTQLGAVGTEAFF.

This clonotype came up many times. V usage is TRBV12-3 or TRBV12-4 and J usage is TRBJ2-1, with 7 bases fitting TRBD1. The length of the CDR3 is 15 residues. V was pared by 5 bases and J by 0 bases, with 4 bases of the junction left unmatched. CDR3 amino acids: CASSPEGASYNEQFF. The DNA of the CDR3 is TGTGCCAGCAGTCCCGAGGGGGCCTCCTACAATGAGCAGTTCTTC.

The rearrangement uses TRBV12-3 or TRBV12-4 and TRBJ2-7, with TRBD1 matching 9 bases. Losses at the gene ends were 3 bases for V and 2 bases for J; bases not matched to a gene: 14. This CDR3 contains 18 residues. The CDR3 sequence: CASSLGATGGIRPYEQYF. DNA for the CDR3: TGTGCCAGCAGTTTGGGGGCAACAGGGGGCATCCGTCCCTACGAGCAGTACTTC.

The chain is built from TRBV20-1 and TRBJ2-2, with 11 nucleotides matching TRBD2. The CDR3 is 16 amino acids. The germline CDR1 and CDR2 sequences are DFQATT and SNEGSKA (reference sequence). V was pared by 5 bases and J by 5 bases, with 10 bases of the junction left unmatched. The CDR3 DNA reads TGCAGTGCTCGGGTGGTGGGACTAGCGGATACCGGGGAGCTGTTTTTT. As protein: CSARVVGLADTGELFF.

The chain carries TRBV27 and TRBJ2-7; 8 bases map to TRBD1. Germline values: CDR1 MNHEY, CDR2 SMNVEV (reference sequence). The CDR3 spans 18 residues. V was clipped by 2 bases and J by 1 base; unmatched bases: 13. This chain's CDR3 is CASSLNRPRDRSSYEQYF. CDR3 bases: TGTGCCAGCAGTTTAAACCGCCCCCGGGACAGGAGTTCCTACGAGCAGTACTTC.

The chain has TRBV4-3 and TRBJ1-4; D might be TRBD1 (5 bases). V gave up 0 bases and J gave up 7 bases, with 12 bases separating them. CDR3 length: 15 amino acids. CDR1 is LGHNA, CDR2 YSLEER, per germline. For the CDR3, the DNA is TGCGCCAGCAGCCAAGACCAGGGCCTAGGTGAAAAACTGTTTTTT. Amino acid sequence: CASSQDQGLGEKLFF.

CDR3 nucleotides: TGTGCCAGCAGCTTATCCCTCCAGGGATTGGGCACAGATACGCAGTATTTT. Translating it yields CASSLSLQGLGTDTQYF. The V and J genes are TRBV5-5 and TRBJ2-3, with a possible D match to TRBD1 (5 bases). V lost 2 bases, J lost 1 base, and 17 bases lay in between. Germline V gene lookup returns CDR1 SGHKS and CDR2 YYEKEE (reference sequence). The CDR3 covers 17 residues.

This clonotype has a handful of counts. The chain combines TRBV14 with TRBJ1-4; tentative D call: TRBD1 (5 bases). The CDR3 is 14 amino acids. The germline V gene encodes CDR1 SGHDN and CDR2 FVKESK. The V end was cut by 2 bases, the J end by 8 bases, with 12 bases between. This chain's CDR3 is CASSQLRTREKLFF. The CDR3, as DNA: TGTGCCAGCAGCCAATTAAGGACAAGGGAAAAACTGTTTTTT. The full variable domain, in which reference TRBV14 and TRBJ1-4 provide the parts outside the CDR3, is EAGVTQFPSHSVIEKGQTVTLRCDPISGHDNLYWYRRVMGKEIKFLLHFVKESKQDESGMPNNRFLAERTGGTYSTLKVQPAELEDSGVYFCASSQLRTREKLFFGSGTQLSVL.

V and J are TRBV7-2 and TRBJ2-5; tentatively, D is TRBD1 (6 bases). Germline V gives CDR1 SGHTA, CDR2 FQGNSA. V shed 5 bases and J shed 1 base, with 11 bases lying between them. This CDR3 comprises 14 residues. CDR3 in amino acids: CASSRTVIQETQYF. The CDR3, as DNA: TGTGCCAGCAGCCGGACAGTGATCCAAGAGACCCAGTACTTC. Based on the CDR3 plus reference TRBV7-2 and TRBJ2-5, the full variable domain is GAGVSQSPSNKVTEKGKDVELRCDPISGHTALYWYRQSLGQGLEFLIYFQGNSAPDKSGLPSDRFSAERTGGSVSTLTIQRTQQEDSAVYLCASSRTVIQETQYFGPGTRLLVL.

This clonotype was seen many times. The rearrangement joins TRBV20-1 to TRBJ1-2, with D perhaps TRBD1 (6 bases). The germline CDR1 and CDR2 sequences are DFQATT and SNEGSKA (reference sequence). Trimming removed 1 base at V and 7 bases at J, with 16 bases between. CDR3 length equals 14 residues. The CDR3 loop reads CSARVRGGRFGYTF. The CDR3 nucleotides are TGCAGTGCTAGAGTAAGGGGGGGACGATTTGGCTACACCTTC.

V usage is TRBV29-1 and J usage is TRBJ2-6; D tentatively reads TRBD1 or TRBD2 (5 bases each). Germline V gene data show CDR1 as SQVTM and CDR2 as ANQGSEA. CDR3 size: 15 residues. Trimming shortened V by 4 bases and J by 3 bases, and 13 bases separated the two germline ends. The CDR3: CSVVGVKSGANVLTF. The CDR3 DNA follows: TGCAGCGTTGTGGGGGTGAAGAGTGGGGCCAACGTCCTGACTTTC.

The rearrangement joins TRBV4-3 to TRBJ2-1; 8 nucleotides match TRBD1. Germline assignment: CDR1 LGHNA and CDR2 YSLEER. The CDR3 consists of 18 residues. The V and J ends lost 3 bases and 0 bases, in that order; junction bases with no gene match: 10. The CDR3 sequence is CASSHPQGARSSYNEQFF. CDR3 nucleotides: TGCGCCAGCAGCCACCCCCAGGGGGCGAGAAGCTCCTACAATGAGCAGTTCTTC.